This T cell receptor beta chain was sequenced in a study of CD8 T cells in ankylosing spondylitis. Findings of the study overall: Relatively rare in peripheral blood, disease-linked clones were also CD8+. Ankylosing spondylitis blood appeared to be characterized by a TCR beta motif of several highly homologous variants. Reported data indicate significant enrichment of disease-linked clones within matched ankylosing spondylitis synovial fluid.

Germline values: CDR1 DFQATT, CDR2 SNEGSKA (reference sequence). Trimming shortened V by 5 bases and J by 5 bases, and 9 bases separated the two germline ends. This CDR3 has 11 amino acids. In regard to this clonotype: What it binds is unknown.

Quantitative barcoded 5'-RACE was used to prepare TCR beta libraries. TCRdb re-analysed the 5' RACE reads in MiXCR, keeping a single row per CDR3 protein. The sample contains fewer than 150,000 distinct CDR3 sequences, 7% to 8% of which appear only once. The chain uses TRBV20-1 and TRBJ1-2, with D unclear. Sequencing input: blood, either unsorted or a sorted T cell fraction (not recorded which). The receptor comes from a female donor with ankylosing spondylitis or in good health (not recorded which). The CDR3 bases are TGCAGTGCTTCCGACGGGTATGGCTACACCTTC. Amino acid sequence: CSASDGYGYTF.